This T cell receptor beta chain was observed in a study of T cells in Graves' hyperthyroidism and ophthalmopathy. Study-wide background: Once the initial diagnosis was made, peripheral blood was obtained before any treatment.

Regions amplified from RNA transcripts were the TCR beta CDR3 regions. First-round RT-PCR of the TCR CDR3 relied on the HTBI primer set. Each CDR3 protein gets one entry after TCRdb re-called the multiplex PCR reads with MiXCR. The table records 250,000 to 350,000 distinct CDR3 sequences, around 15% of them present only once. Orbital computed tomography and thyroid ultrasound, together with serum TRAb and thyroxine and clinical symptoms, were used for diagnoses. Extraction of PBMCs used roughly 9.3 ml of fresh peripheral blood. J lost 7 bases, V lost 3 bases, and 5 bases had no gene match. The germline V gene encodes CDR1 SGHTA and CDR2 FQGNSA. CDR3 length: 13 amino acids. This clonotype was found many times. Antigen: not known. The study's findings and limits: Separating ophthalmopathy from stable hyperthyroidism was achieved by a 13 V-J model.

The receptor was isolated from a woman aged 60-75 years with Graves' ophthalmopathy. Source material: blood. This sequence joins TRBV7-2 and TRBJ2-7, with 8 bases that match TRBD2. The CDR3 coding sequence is TGTGCCAGCAGCTTCGGACGGGGGGGGGAGCAGTACTTC. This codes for CASSFGRGGEQYF.